This T cell receptor (beta chain) was obtained from a study of blood T cell repertoires in COVID-19. The count of this clone is one. Germline V gene sequence: CDR1 MNHNY, CDR2 SVGAGI (reference sequence). This CDR3 has 15 residues. Between the trimmed V and J ends, which lost 5 bases and 2 bases, there was a span of 15 bases. The assay was immunoSEQ multiplex PCR, and TCRdb's table has in-frame clones only and misses some. This sample yields 300,000 to 400,000 clones, of which roughly 88% are seen a single time; approximately 4% belongs to the top ten. Sequencing was carried out using peripheral blood. The V gene is TRBV6-6, the J gene TRBJ2-5; D may be TRBD2 (5 bases). The sequence derives from a woman in her fifties or sixties with active or convalescent COVID-19. CDR3 protein: CASSGLKEIQETQYF. CDR3 nucleotides: TGTGCCAGCAGTGGACTTAAGGAGATACAAGAGACCCAGTACTTC.